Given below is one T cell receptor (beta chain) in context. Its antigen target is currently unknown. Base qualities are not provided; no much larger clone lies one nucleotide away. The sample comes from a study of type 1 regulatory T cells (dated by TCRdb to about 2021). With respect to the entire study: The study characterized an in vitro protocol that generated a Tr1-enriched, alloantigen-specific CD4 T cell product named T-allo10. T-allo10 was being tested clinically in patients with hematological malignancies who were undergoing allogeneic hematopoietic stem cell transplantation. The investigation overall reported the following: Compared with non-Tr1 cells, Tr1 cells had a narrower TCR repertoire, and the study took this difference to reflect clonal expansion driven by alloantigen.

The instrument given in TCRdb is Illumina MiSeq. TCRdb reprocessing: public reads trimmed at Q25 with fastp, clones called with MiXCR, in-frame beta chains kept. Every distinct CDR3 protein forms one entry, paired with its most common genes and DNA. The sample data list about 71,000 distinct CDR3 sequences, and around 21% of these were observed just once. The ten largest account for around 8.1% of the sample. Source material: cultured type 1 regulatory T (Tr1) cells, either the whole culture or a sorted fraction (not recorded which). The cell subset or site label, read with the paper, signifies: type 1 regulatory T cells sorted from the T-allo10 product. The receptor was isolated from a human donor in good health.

Here is the DNA: TGTGCCAGCAGTTTAGCGCGAGAGACCCAGTACTTC. Protein translation: CASSLARETQYF. The receptor chain draws on TRBV12-3 or TRBV12-4 and TRBJ2-5; the D gene assignment is ambiguous. Between the V and J ends, shortened by 0 bases and 4 bases respectively, the junction contains 3 bases. The CDR3 sequence holds 12 residues, the cysteine and phenylalanine included. Only CDR3 DNA remains: 36 bases, in frame from the first base.